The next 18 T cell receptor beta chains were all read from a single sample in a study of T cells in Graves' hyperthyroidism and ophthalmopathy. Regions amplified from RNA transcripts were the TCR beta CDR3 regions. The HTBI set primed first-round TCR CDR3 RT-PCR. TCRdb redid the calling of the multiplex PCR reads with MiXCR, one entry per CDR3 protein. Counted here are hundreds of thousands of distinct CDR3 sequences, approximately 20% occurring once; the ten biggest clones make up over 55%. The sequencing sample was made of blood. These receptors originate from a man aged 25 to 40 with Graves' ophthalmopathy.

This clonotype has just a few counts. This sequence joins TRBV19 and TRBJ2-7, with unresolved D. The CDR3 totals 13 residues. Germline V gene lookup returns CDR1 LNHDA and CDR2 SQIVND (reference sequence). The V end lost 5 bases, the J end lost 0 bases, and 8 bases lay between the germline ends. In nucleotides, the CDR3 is TGTGCCAGTAGTGCCCCCCCCTCCTACGAGCAGTACTTC. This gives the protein CASSAPPSYEQYF. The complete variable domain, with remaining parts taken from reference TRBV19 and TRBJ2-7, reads DGGITQSPKYLFRKEGQNVTLSCEQNLNHDAMYWYRQDPGQGLRLIYYSQIVNDFQKGDIAEGYSVSREKKESFPLTVTSAQKNPTAFYLCASSAPPSYEQYFGPGTRLTVT.

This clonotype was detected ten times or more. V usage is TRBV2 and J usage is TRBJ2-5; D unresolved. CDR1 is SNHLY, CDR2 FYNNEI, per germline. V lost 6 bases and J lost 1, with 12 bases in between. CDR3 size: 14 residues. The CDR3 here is CASRTMVGQETQYF. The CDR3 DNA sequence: TGTGCCAGCAGAACGATGGTGGGCCAAGAGACCCAGTACTTC. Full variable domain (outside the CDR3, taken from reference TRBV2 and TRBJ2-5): EPEVTQTPSHQVTQMGQEVILRCVPISNHLYFYWYRQILGQKVEFLVSFYNNEISEKSEIFDDQFSVERPDGSNFTLKIRSTKLEDSAMYFCASRTMVGQETQYFGPGTRLLVL.

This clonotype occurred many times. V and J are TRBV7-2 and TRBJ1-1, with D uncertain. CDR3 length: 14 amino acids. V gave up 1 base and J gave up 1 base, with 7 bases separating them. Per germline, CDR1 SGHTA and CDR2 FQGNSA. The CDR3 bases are TGTGCCAGCAGCTTAGGCCGGTCGAACACTGAAGCTTTCTTT. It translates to CASSLGRSNTEAFF.

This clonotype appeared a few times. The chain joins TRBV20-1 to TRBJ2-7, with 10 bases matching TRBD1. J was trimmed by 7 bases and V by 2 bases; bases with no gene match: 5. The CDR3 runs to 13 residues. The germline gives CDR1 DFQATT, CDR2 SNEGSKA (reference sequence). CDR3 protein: CSARYGTGDEQYF. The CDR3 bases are TGCAGTGCTAGATATGGGACAGGGGATGAGCAGTACTTC.

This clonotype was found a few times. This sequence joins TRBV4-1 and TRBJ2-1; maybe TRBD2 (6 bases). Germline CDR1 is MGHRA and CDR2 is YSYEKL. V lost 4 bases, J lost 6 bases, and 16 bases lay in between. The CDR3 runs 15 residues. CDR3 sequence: CASSPPRASVNEQFF. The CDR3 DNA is TGCGCCAGCAGCCCCCCCCGGGCTAGCGTCAATGAGCAGTTCTTC.

CDR3 DNA sequence: TGCAGTGCTAGAGGCCTAGGGGGCCAAGCCAAAAACATTCAGTACTTC. This encodes CSARGLGGQAKNIQYF. The V call is TRBV20-1, the J call TRBJ2-4; 7 nucleotides line up with TRBD1. The CDR3 is 16 amino acids. J lost 0 bases, V lost 1 base, and 6 bases had no gene match. Germline V gene lookup returns CDR1 DFQATT and CDR2 SNEGSKA (reference sequence).

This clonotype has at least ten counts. The CDR3 loop reads CASSLGQGVAEAFF. The CDR3 region has the DNA TGTGCCAGCAGTTTAGGGCAGGGGGTTGCTGAAGCTTTCTTT. This chain joins TRBV12-3 or TRBV12-4 and TRBJ1-1; the match to TRBD1 covers 7 bases. This CDR3 spans 14 amino acids. V shed 1 base and J 6 bases; nucleotides not matched to a gene: 5.

The CDR3 spells CASSKLAGSPDTQYF. The CDR3, as DNA: TGTGCCAGCAGCAAGTTAGCGGGGAGCCCAGATACGCAGTATTTT. The chain joins TRBV6-1 to TRBJ2-3; TRBD2 matches at 8 bases. CDR1 and CDR2 (germline): MNHNS, SASEGT. V was clipped by 6 bases and J by 4 bases; unmatched bases: 9. This CDR3 spans 15 amino acids.

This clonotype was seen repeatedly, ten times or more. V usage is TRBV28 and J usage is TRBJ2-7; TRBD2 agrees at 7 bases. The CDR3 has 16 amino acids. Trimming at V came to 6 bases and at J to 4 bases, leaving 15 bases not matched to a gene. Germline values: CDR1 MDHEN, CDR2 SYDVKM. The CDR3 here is CASSPQVGWGGYEQYF. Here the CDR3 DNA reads TGTGCCAGCAGCCCACAAGTCGGGTGGGGGGGATACGAGCAGTACTTC.

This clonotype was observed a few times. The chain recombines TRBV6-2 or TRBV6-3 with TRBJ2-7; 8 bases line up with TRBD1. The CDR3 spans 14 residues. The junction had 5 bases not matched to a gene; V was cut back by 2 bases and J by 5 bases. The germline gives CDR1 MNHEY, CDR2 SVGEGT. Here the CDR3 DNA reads TGTGCCAGCAGTTACCTACAGGGGGTCGACGAGCAGTACTTC. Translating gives CASSYLQGVDEQYF.

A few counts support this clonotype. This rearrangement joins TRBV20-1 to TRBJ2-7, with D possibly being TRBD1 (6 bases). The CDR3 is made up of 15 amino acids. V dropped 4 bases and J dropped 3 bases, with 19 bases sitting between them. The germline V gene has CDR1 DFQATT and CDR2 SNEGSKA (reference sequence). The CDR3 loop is CSANPPLGGVYEQYF. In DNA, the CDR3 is TGCAGTGCTAACCCCCCCTTAGGGGGTGTCTACGAGCAGTACTTC.

The CDR3 reads CASIPTGKVSGYTF. The CDR3 region has the DNA TGTGCCAGCATACCAACAGGGAAAGTTTCTGGCTACACCTTC. V gene TRBV28 combines with J gene TRBJ1-2; D possibly corresponds to TRBD1 (6 bases). Germline lookup yields CDR1 MDHEN and CDR2 SYDVKM. V gave up 7 bases and J gave up 7 bases, with 19 bases separating them. The CDR3 contains 14 residues.

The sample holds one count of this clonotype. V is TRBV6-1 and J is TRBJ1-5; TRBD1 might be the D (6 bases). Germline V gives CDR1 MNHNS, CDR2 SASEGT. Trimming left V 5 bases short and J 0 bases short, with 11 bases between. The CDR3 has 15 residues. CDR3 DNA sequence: TGTGCCAGCAGTACAGGGTTGTATAGCAATCAGCCCCAGCATTTT. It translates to CASSTGLYSNQPQHF.

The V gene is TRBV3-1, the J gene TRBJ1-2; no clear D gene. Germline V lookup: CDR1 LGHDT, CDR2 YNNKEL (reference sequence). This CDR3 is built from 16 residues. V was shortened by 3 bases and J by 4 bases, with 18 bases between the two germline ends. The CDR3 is CASSHFAGASGYGYTF. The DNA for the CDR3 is TGTGCCAGCAGCCACTTTGCAGGAGCCTCGGGCTATGGCTACACCTTC.

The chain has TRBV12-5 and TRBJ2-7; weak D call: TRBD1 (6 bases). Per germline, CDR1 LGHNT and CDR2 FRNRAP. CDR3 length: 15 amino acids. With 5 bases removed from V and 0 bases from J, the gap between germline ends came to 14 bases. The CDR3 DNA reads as TGTGCTAGTGGTGGGGAAACAGGGAGCTCCTACGAGCAGTACTTC. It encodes CASGGETGSSYEQYF.

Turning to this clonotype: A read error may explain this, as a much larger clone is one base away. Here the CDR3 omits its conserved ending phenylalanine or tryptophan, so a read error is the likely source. The CDR3 spells CAWAGQYNEQFS. In DNA form, the CDR3 reads TGTGCCTGGGCGGGCCAATACAATGAGCAGTTCTCC. The chain uses TRBV30 and TRBJ2-1; D may be TRBD2 (5 bases). The CDR3 sequence is 12 residues long. Germline V lookup: CDR1 GTSNPN, CDR2 SVGIG (reference sequence). V gave up 5 bases and J gave up 4 bases, with 9 bases separating them.

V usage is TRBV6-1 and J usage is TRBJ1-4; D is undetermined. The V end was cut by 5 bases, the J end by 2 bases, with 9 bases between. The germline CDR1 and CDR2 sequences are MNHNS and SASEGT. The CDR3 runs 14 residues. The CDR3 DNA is TGTGCCAGCAGTTTAAGTTTCACTAATGAAAAACTGTTTTTT. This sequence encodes CASSLSFTNEKLFF.

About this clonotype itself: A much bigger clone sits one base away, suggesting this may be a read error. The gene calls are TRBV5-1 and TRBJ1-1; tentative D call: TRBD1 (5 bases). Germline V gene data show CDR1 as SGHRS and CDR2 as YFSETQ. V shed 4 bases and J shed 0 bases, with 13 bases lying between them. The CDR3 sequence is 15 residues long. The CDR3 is CASSPRQNMNTEAFF. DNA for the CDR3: TGCGCCAGCAGCCCCAGACAGAACATGAACACTGAAGCTTTCTTT.